These T cell receptor beta chains were read from a single sample in a study of chemoradiotherapy in HPV16-positive cancers. Assay used: immunoSEQ multiplex PCR; TCRdb lists only in-frame clones, some missing. The sample has approximately 10,000 clones, about 86% seen once. The specimen was blood, collected from a patient who underwent chemoradiotherapy. All receptors derive from a human donor with HPV-associated anogenital cancer. The CDR3 runs from the conserved cysteine through the conserved F or W.

v_gene	j_gene	len	CDR3aa
TRBV7-2	TRBJ2-5	15	CASSWAPSGEGTQYF
TRBV11-2	TRBJ1-4	15	CASSLGGSRPEKLFF
TRBV6-5	TRBJ2-1	14	CASSTGGSYNEQFF
TRBV27	TRBJ1-5	17	CASSFQGGTLSNQPQHF
TRBV10-3	TRBJ2-7	11	CAGGQGYEQYF
TRBV7-2	TRBJ2-2	15	CASSFRATNTGELFF
TRBV28	TRBJ1-2	16	CASSFKPRQGSSGYTF
TRBV6-6	TRBJ1-2	16	CATQRGDREGSYGYTF
TRBV19	TRBJ1-5	15	CASSARTGAGQPQHF
TRBV5-1	TRBJ1-1	14	CASSRTGLAPEAFF
TRBV10-1	TRBJ1-2	16	CASSPPGSRKTYGYTF
TRBV19	TRBJ1-5	15	CASSFDGGLLQPQHF
TRBV27	TRBJ2-3	14	CATGRRGGTDTQYF
TRBV29-1	TRBJ2-1	17	CSVEVQGAFFNFNEQFF
TRBV11-2	TRBJ2-5	12	CASSLDLGTQYF
TRBV28	TRBJ1-1	14	CASGTTGGSGEAFF
TRBV25-1	TRBJ1-1	13	CASSERAVAEAFF
TRBV14	TRBJ1-1	14	CASRKGIANTEAFF
TRBV19	TRBJ1-1	13	CASRAVPYTEAFF
TRBV2	-	15	CASRASWESPYEQYF
TRBV5-1	TRBJ2-6	17	CASSLGAAPSGANVLTF
TRBV2	-	13	CASSDDISYEQYF
TRBV5-6	TRBJ2-6	17	CASSQTVTFSGANVLTF
TRBV7-8	TRBJ2-6	16	CASSPEQYSGANVLTF